Sequencing of this TCR beta chain was carried out in a study of shared clonotypes between healthy human individuals. The donors, healthy adults who were HIV-negative, had experienced no recent acute infections or vaccinations. Memory CD4+ cells were the fraction left after CD45RA+ naive selection. About this clone itself: Its matching antigen is unknown.

General study results and limits: Rarefaction analysis demonstrated incomplete sorted-subset sequencing notwithstanding large depth. Among the subsets, naive ones generally showed larger estimated richness than memory ones.

The repertoire was sequenced with immunoSEQ multiplex PCR; TCRdb's copy has only in-frame clones and lacks some. The sample includes millions of clones, 95% seen only once; the top ten take roughly 0.13%. This CDR3 is 17 amino acids long. Trimming took off 0 bases at V and 0 bases at J, with 14 bases between the two ends. The germline V gene has CDR1 SGHRS and CDR2 YFSETQ. Material for sequencing was naive CD4+ T cells sorted from blood. Subset reported: CD45RA+ positively selected. V gene TRBV5-1 combines with J gene TRBJ2-3; D is undetermined. The receptor was isolated from a man between 18 and 35 years old in good health. CDR3 region: CASSLDGRPPSTDTQYF. DNA for the CDR3: TGCGCCAGCAGCTTGGATGGTCGCCCCCCTAGCACAGATACGCAGTATTTT.